The rows below give T cell receptor beta chains drawn from one sample of a study of T cells in narcolepsy. TCRdb's table, derived via immunoSEQ multiplex PCR, lists solely in-frame clones and lacks some. The table has roughly 22,000 clones, just over 60% seen once. The sample taken for sequencing was memory (CD45RA-) CD4+ T cells from blood. The source of these receptors is a human donor in good health. Both conserved end residues are part of each CDR3. A D gene is named only where the DNA matches it firmly. Size tells how often a clone was seen (once, few, many) or the class of an expanded clone, and some rows leave it out.

D gene | clone size | J gene | V gene | CDR3 DNA | CDR3 protein
. | . | TRBJ1-3 | TRBV11-1 | TGTGCCAGCAGCTTAACCTCTGGAAACACCATATATTTT | CASSLTSGNTIYF
TRBD1 | . | TRBJ2-1 | TRBV5-1 | TGCGCCAGCAGCTTAGGACAGGGCCTTGAGCAGTTCTTC | CASSLGQGLEQFF
. | medium-sized | TRBJ2-2 | TRBV19 | TGTGCCAGTAGTACGGACATTCGGCGAGCGAACACCGGGGAGCTGTTTTTT | CASSTDIRRANTGELFF
. | . | TRBJ2-1 | TRBV6-1 | TGTGCCAGCAGTGAAGAGGATGAGCAGTTCTTC | CASSEEDEQFF
TRBD2 | . | TRBJ2-3 | TRBV7-3 | TGTGCCAGCAGCTCGGGACTAGCGGGGAGGGCAGATACGCAGTATTTT | CASSSGLAGRADTQYF
. | once | TRBJ1-6 | TRBV6-5 | TGTGCCAGCAGTTCAGGGGCCTATAATTCACCCCTCCACTTT | CASSSGAYNSPLHF
. | few | TRBJ1-6 | TRBV5-5 | TGTGCCAGCAGCCAGACCGGGACCCATAATTCACCCCTCCACTTT | CASSQTGTHNSPLHF
. | . | TRBJ1-1 | TRBV7-9 | TGTGCCAGCAGCTTAATAACGGGGAACACTGAAGCTTTCTTT | CASSLITGNTEAFF
TRBD2 | . | TRBJ2-2 | TRBV30 | TGTGCCGCCGGGACTAGCGCTTACGCGAACACCGGGGAGCTGTTTTTT | CAAGTSAYANTGELFF
. | . | TRBJ2-7 | TRBV2 | TGTGCCAGCAGGGCGACCGGGGTGTACGAGCAGTACTTC | CASRATGVYEQYF
TRBD1 | . | TRBJ2-3 | TRBV19 | TGTGCCAGTAGTATGGAGGGACAGGGCGGCACAGATACGCAGTATTTT | CASSMEGQGGTDTQYF
TRBD1 | . | TRBJ2-5 | TRBV5-4 | TGTGCCAGCAGCTTCGGACAGGGGGTCTACGGTGAGACCCAGTACTTC | CASSFGQGVYGETQYF
. | few | TRBJ2-2 | TRBV6-1 | TGTGCCAGCACCGGACGTACCGGGGAGCTGTTTTTT | CASTGRTGELFF
TRBD1 | . | TRBJ2-3 | TRBV15 | TGTGCCACCAGCAGATCGGACAGGCTAGATACGCAGTATTTT | CATSRSDRLDTQYF
. | . | TRBJ1-1 | TRBV5-6 | TGTGCCAGCAGCTTGATAGCCACTGAAGCTTTCTTT | CASSLIATEAFF
TRBD1 | . | TRBJ1-4 | TRBV7-9 | TGTGCCAGCAGCTTTGACAGGGGAAGGGAAAAACTGTTTTTT | CASSFDRGREKLFF
TRBD1 | . | TRBJ2-7 | TRBV18 | TGTGCCAGTTCACGGGACAGTCCCTACGAGCAGTACTTC | CASSRDSPYEQYF
TRBD2 | . | TRBJ2-3 | TRBV14 | TGTGCCAGCAGCCAGGGACTAGCGAGAGTAGATACGCAGTATTTT | CASSQGLARVDTQYF
. | few | TRBJ1-2 | TRBV6-1 | TGTGCCAGCAGTGGAAGCAGGGGAGGTGGCTACACCTTC | CASSGSRGGGYTF
. | . | TRBJ2-1 | TRBV2 | TGTGCCAGCAGTAGGCGGATGGAGCAGTTCTTC | CASSRRMEQFF
. | . | TRBJ1-4 | TRBV5-1 | TGCGCCAGCAGCCCGAGGGCTCAGGAAGAAAAACTGTTTTTT | CASSPRAQEEKLFF
. | . | TRBJ2-2 | TRBV19 | TGTGCCAGTAGTATACAGGAGAACACCGGGGAGCTGTTTTTT | CASSIQENTGELFF
. | few | TRBJ2-7 | TRBV1 | TGCACCAGCGCCGCTGGGGAGGCGGGGGCCCCGGACCACGAGCAGTACTTC | CTSAAGEAGAPDHEQYF
. | few | TRBJ1-1 | TRBV23-1 | TGCGCCAGCAGTCAGCCCACAGGGAGGACTGAAGCTTTCTTT | CASSQPTGRTEAFF
. | . | TRBJ1-4 | TRBV6-1 | TGTGCCAGCACACAGGAGGCAGGGACTGAAAAACTGTTTTTT | CASTQEAGTEKLFF
. | . | TRBJ2-1 | TRBV7-9 | TGTGCCAGCAGCCCTGACAATGAGCAGTTCTTC | CASSPDNEQFF
. | few | TRBJ2-2 | TRBV4-2 | TGTGCCAGCAGCCAGAGAACCGGGGAGCTGTTTTTT | CASSQRTGELFF
. | medium-sized | TRBJ1-3 | TRBV11-2 | TGTGCCAGCAGCGTAGACAGGTTCAGCTCTGGAAACACCATATATTTT | CASSVDRFSSGNTIYF
. | few | TRBJ2-6 | TRBV4-2 | TGTGCCAGCAGCCAGGATAGGGGCTCTGGGGCCAACGTCCTGACTTTC | CASSQDRGSGANVLTF
TRBD1 | . | TRBJ1-1 | TRBV19 | TGTGCCAGCAGCCGGGACAGAAACACTGAAGCTTTCTTT | CASSRDRNTEAFF
. | . | TRBJ2-2 | TRBV6-5 | TGTGCCAGCAGGCGAATCAGGTCGAACACCGGGGAGCTGTTTTTT | CASRRIRSNTGELFF
TRBD1 | . | TRBJ1-3 | TRBV11-3 | TGTGCCAGCAGCGCGGACAGGTACTCTGGAAACACCATATATTTT | CASSADRYSGNTIYF
TRBD1 | . | TRBJ1-1 | TRBV30 | TGTGCCTGGGGTCAGGGGGGTGAAGCTTTCTTT | CAWGQGGEAFF
TRBD1 | . | TRBJ1-2 | TRBV29-1 | TGCAGCGGCAGGGGGGACGATGGCTACACCTTC | CSGRGDDGYTF
TRBD2 | once | TRBJ2-3 | TRBV5-1 | TGCGCCAGCAGCCGGGGCGGGAGTAGAGGAGATACGCAGTATTTT | CASSRGGSRGDTQYF
. | . | TRBJ1-3 | TRBV5-1 | TGCGCCAGCAGGGAGGGTAGCGCTGGAAGCACCATATATTTT | CASREGSAGSTIYF
. | . | TRBJ1-4 | TRBV5-1 | TGCGCCAGCAGCTTGTTCAGGGGTCCTAATGAAAAACTGTTTTTT | CASSLFRGPNEKLFF
. | few | TRBJ2-7 | TRBV6-1 | TGTGCCAGCTATGACGGGAACTACGAGCAGTACTTC | CASYDGNYEQYF
. | . | TRBJ2-7 | TRBV5-6 | TGTGCCAGCAGCCGATCTAGCTCCGAGCAGTACTTC | CASSRSSSEQYF
. | . | TRBJ2-6 | TRBV7-2 | TGTGCCAGCAGCTTAGGGGTCGGGGCCAACGTCCTGACTTTC | CASSLGVGANVLTF
. | . | TRBJ2-1 | TRBV28 | TGTGCCAGCAGTCCACCGACTAGAGGGGAGCAGTTCTTC | CASSPPTRGEQFF
. | . | TRBJ2-7 | TRBV15 | TGTGCCACCAGCCGAGAAGTAGGCGGAGGGCGCTACGAGCAGTACTTC | CATSREVGGGRYEQYF
TRBD2 | . | TRBJ2-5 | TRBV10-3 | TGTGCCATCAGCGCCCGGGGGGAAGAGACCCAGTACTTC | CAISARGEETQYF
. | . | TRBJ1-4 | TRBV18 | TGTGCCAGCTCCCCCCCCGGACGGACCTATGAAAAACTGTTTTTT | CASSPPGRTYEKLFF
TRBD1 | . | TRBJ2-3 | TRBV5-1 | TGCGCCAGCAGCATAGGGACAGGCAGCACAGATACGCAGTATTTT | CASSIGTGSTDTQYF
. | . | TRBJ1-1 | TRBV7-2 | TGTGCCAGCAGCTTAGTAGGGGGGGAAGGCACTGAAGCTTTCTTT | CASSLVGGEGTEAFF
. | . | TRBJ1-4 | TRBV9 | TGTGCCAGCAGCGTAGGGTCAGGGACTGGAACTAATGAAAAACTGTTTTTT | CASSVGSGTGTNEKLFF
TRBD1 | once | TRBJ2-5 | TRBV6-6 | TGTGCCAGCAGTTCTGTGACAGGGGGAGAAGAGACCCAGTACTTC | CASSSVTGGEETQYF
. | . | TRBJ2-3 | TRBV2 | TGTGCCAGCACAGCCCTTTTCGGTGTCACAGATACGCAGTATTTT | CASTALFGVTDTQYF
. | . | TRBJ1-5 | TRBV6-1 | TGTGCCAGCAGTGAGGGATATAGCAATCAGCCCCAGCATTTT | CASSEGYSNQPQHF
. | . | TRBJ2-2 | TRBV28 | TGTGCCAGCAGTTTAGGTACTTTGAACACCGGGGAGCTGTTTTTT | CASSLGTLNTGELFF
TRBD2 | . | TRBJ2-2 | TRBV5-6 | TGTGCCAGCAGCTTGGGGAGCGGGGGCCCGAACACCGGGGAGCTGTTTTTT | CASSLGSGGPNTGELFF
TRBD2 | . | TRBJ2-7 | TRBV19 | TGTGCCAGTAGTGGGGGGGACTACCCGAGCTCCTACGAGCAGTACTTC | CASSGGDYPSSYEQYF
TRBD2 | . | TRBJ2-7 | TRBV18 | TGTGCCAGCTCACTATACGGGGGGGTCGAGCAGTACTTC | CASSLYGGVEQYF